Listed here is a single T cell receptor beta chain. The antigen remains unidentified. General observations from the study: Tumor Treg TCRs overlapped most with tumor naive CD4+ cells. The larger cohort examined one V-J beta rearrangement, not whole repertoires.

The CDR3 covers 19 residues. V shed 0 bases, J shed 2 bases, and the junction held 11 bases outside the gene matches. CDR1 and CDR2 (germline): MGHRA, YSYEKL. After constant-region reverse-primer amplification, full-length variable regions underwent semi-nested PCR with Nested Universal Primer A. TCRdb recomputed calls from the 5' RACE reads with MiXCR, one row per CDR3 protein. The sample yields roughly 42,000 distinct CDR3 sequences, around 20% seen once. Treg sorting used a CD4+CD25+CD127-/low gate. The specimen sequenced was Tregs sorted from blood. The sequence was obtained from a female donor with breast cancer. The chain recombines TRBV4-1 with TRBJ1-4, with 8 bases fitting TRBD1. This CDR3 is CASSQDWTGTPSTNEKLFF. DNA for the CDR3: TGCGCCAGCAGCCAAGACTGGACAGGGACCCCGTCGACTAATGAAAAACTGTTTTTT.